This is a list of T cell receptor beta chains from one sample in a study of T cell changes during pregnancy in multiple sclerosis. Assay used: immunoSEQ multiplex PCR; TCRdb lists only in-frame clones, some missing. The sample shows roughly 93,000 clones, roughly nine tenths of them seen only once. Here the sequenced sample was peripheral blood, taken after pregnancy. All receptors come from a female donor in good health, enrolled as a control in a pregnancy study. Each CDR3 is given with its conserved first and last residue. Each record gives: clone size, CDR3 length, J gene, D gene, V gene, CDR3 DNA, CDR3 protein. The D gene is left open where the match is weak. Size values are once, few and many counts, or a class for expanded clones, and some rows have none.

-	14	TRBJ2-1	TRBD1	TRBV7-3	TGTGCCAGCAGCCCAGGTCCCGACAGGGGTGAGCAGTTCTTC	CASSPGPDRGEQFF
-	15	TRBJ1-5	-	TRBV6-5	TGTGCCAGCAGACCAAGACAGATGAGCAATCAGCCCCAGCATTTT	CASRPRQMSNQPQHF
once	15	TRBJ2-5	-	TRBV2	TGTGCCAGCTTGGCGCTAGCTCAAACGGGGGAGACCCAGTACTTC	CASLALAQTGETQYF
-	15	TRBJ2-2	-	TRBV23-1	TGCGCCAGCAGTCAACAGGGTGTTGGCACCGGGGAGCTGTTTTTT	CASSQQGVGTGELFF
-	12	TRBJ2-7	-	TRBV11-3	TGTGCCAGCAGCAACTCAGGGTTCGAGCAGTACTTC	CASSNSGFEQYF
-	15	TRBJ2-1	TRBD2	TRBV5-1	TGCGCCAGCAGCTTGAGACTAGCGGGGGTGGATGAGCAGTTCTTC	CASSLRLAGVDEQFF
-	15	TRBJ2-2	TRBD2	TRBV12-5	TGTGCTAGTGGTTTCCGCGGGGGGGAAACCGGGGAGCTGTTTTTT	CASGFRGGETGELFF
-	13	TRBJ2-7	-	TRBV6-1	TGTGCCAGCAGTGTGGGCCCCTCCTACGAGCAGTACTTC	CASSVGPSYEQYF
-	17	TRBJ2-4	TRBD2	TRBV19	TGTGCCAGTAGTCCCGGGACTAGCGGGGGGACCAAAAACATTCAGTACTTC	CASSPGTSGGTKNIQYF
-	13	TRBJ1-2	-	TRBV6-5	TGTGCCAGCACCACGGGGGGGTGGTATGGCTACACCTTC	CASTTGGWYGYTF
-	15	TRBJ1-6	TRBD1	TRBV7-2	TGTGCCAGCACTCCAGGGACAGGGGCATATTCACCCCTCCACTTT	CASTPGTGAYSPLHF
-	13	TRBJ1-5	-	TRBV7-9	TGTGCCAGCAGCAGGGGAGGCGGTCAGCCCCAGCATTTT	CASSRGGGQPQHF
-	16	TRBJ1-2	-	TRBV6-1	TGTGCCAGCAGTGTGAGGGAGGGGGGCTGGGGCTATGGCTACACCTTC	CASSVREGGWGYGYTF
-	13	TRBJ2-3	-	TRBV2	TGTGCCAGCAGGCGGGTGAGCACAGATACGCAGTATTTT	CASRRVSTDTQYF
once	11	TRBJ2-1	-	TRBV5-1	TGCGCCAGCAGCCGGGGGAATGAGCAGTTCTTC	CASSRGNEQFF
-	15	TRBJ2-2	TRBD1	TRBV7-7	TGTGCTAGCAGCACGGGACAGGCGAACACCGGGGAGCTGTTTTTT	CASSTGQANTGELFF
-	15	TRBJ1-5	-	TRBV2	TGTGCCAGCACAGAGGGAGGATTAGGTGCTCAGCCCCAGCATTTT	CASTEGGLGAQPQHF
-	16	TRBJ1-2	-	TRBV28	TGTGCCAGCAGTTTAGCGGGGACCGCTTCTCTCAATGGCTACACCTTC	CASSLAGTASLNGYTF
-	15	TRBJ2-7	-	TRBV18	TGTGCCAGCTCACCCCTTGGACTTCCCTCGGCTGAGCAGTACTTC	CASSPLGLPSAEQYF
-	14	TRBJ2-7	-	TRBV19	TGTGCCAGTAGTATAGATCTAGAAGGATACGAGCAGTACTTC	CASSIDLEGYEQYF
-	15	TRBJ2-1	TRBD2	TRBV9	TGTGCCAGCACCACCGGACTAGCGGACCGGGGTGAGCAGTTCTTC	CASTTGLADRGEQFF
-	14	TRBJ2-3	-	TRBV6-1	TGTGCCAGTGCCCCTGGCAGGGTTACAGATACGCAGTATTTT	CASAPGRVTDTQYF
-	12	TRBJ1-5	TRBD1	TRBV28	TGTGCCACCTCAACCCCGGGACAGGGGTACCATTTT	CATSTPGQGYHF
-	19	TRBJ2-6	TRBD1	TRBV2	TGTGCCAGCAGGAACACAGGGGGCGGGAAGAACTCTGGGGCCAACGTCCTGACTTTC	CASRNTGGGKNSGANVLTF
-	14	TRBJ2-3	TRBD2	TRBV10-3	TGTGCCATCAGCCGCGGGAGGCCTTCAGATACGCAGTATTTT	CAISRGRPSDTQYF
-	17	TRBJ1-2	-	TRBV10-3	TGTGCCATGACACGGACCCAACCCCACCTCGGGCCAGGGGGCTACACCTTC	CAMTRTQPHLGPGGYTF
-	14	TRBJ2-7	TRBD2	TRBV2	TGTGCCAGCAGTGGACTAGCTTACCCCTACGAGCAGTACTTC	CASSGLAYPYEQYF
-	12	TRBJ2-5	-	TRBV5-6	TGTGCCAGCAGCCCCCGGGGTGAGACCCAGTACTTC	CASSPRGETQYF
-	16	TRBJ2-2	TRBD1	TRBV5-6	TGTGCCAGCAGCTTGTATGTGACAGGGCGCACCGGGGAGCTGTTTTTT	CASSLYVTGRTGELFF
-	12	TRBJ1-1	-	TRBV29-1	TGCAGCGTCCGAGGGAGGAACACTGAAGCTTTCTTT	CSVRGRNTEAFF
-	15	TRBJ1-1	TRBD1	TRBV6-6	TGTGCCAGCCACCAACCCCAAGACAGGGAAGTGGGCGCTTTCTTT	CASHQPQDREVGAFF
-	15	TRBJ2-5	-	TRBV7-6	TGTGCCAGCAGCTTAGGGGAGGACTTCCAAGAGACCCAGTACTTC	CASSLGEDFQETQYF
-	13	TRBJ1-1	-	TRBV6-6	TGTGCCAGCAGTTATGCATCCGGAGGTGAAGCTTTCTTT	CASSYASGGEAFF
few	13	TRBJ1-1	-	TRBV6-6	TGTGCCAGCGGGGGGGGCTGGAACACTGAAGCTTTCTTT	CASGGGWNTEAFF
-	15	TRBJ2-2	-	TRBV25-1	TGTGCCAGCAGTGAGAATAGCGAAAACACCGGGGAGCTGTTTTTT	CASSENSENTGELFF
-	13	TRBJ1-2	-	TRBV6-5	TGTGCCAGCAGTTACGATCGAGCCTATGGCTACACCTTC	CASSYDRAYGYTF
-	15	TRBJ1-4	TRBD1	TRBV9	TGTGCCAGCAGCGTCCAGGGGGCCAATAATGAAAAACTGTTTTTT	CASSVQGANNEKLFF
-	14	TRBJ2-1	TRBD1	TRBV2	TGTGCCAGCGCGACAGGGGGCGAGTACAATGAGCAGTTCTTC	CASATGGEYNEQFF
-	14	TRBJ1-2	TRBD1	TRBV5-1	TGCGCCAGCAGCTTGGACAGGGGGATCCATGGCTACACCTTC	CASSLDRGIHGYTF
-	15	TRBJ2-1	TRBD1	TRBV5-4	TGTGCCAGCAGCGGTCCGGGACAGGGGGTACGAGAGCAGTTCTTC	CASSGPGQGVREQFF
-	14	TRBJ1-2	-	TRBV27	TGTGCCAGCAAGGACACGATGGTTAACTATGGCTACACCTTC	CASKDTMVNYGYTF
-	17	TRBJ2-1	-	TRBV18	TGTGCCAGCTCACCGAGGGGCGGGGAGAACTCCTACAATGAGCAGTTCTTC	CASSPRGGENSYNEQFF